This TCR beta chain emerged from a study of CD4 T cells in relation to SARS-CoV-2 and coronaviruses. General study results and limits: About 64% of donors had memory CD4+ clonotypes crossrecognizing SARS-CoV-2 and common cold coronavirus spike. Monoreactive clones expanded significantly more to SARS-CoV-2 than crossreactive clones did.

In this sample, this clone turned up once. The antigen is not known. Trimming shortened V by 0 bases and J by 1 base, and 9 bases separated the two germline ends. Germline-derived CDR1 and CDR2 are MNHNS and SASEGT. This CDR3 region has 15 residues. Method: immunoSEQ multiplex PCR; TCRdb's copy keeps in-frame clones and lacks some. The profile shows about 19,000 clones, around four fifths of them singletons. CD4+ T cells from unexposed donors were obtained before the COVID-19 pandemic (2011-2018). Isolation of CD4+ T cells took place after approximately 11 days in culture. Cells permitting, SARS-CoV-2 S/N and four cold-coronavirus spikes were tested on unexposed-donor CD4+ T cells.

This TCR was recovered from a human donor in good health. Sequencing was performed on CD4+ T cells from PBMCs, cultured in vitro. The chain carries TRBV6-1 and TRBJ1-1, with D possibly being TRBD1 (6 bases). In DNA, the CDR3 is TGTGCCAGCAGTGAAGCCTTGGACAGGAACACTGAAGCTTTCTTT. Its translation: CASSEALDRNTEAFF.